This TCR beta chain was captured by sequencing in a study of control samples from healthy donors and cancer patients. The CDR3 runs 14 residues. CDR1 is SQVTM and CDR2 is ANQGSEA in the germline V gene. The V end lost 7 bases, the J end lost 2 bases, and 17 bases lay between the germline ends. The table came from immunoSEQ multiplex PCR; TCRdb's copy has only in-frame clones and leaves some out. Here the sample spans around 55,000 clones, about 96% being singletons. The receptor comes from a woman between 18 and 29 years old in good health. The sequencing input was blood. This chain joins TRBV29-1 and TRBJ1-2; TRBD1 is a possible D gene (5 bases). CDR3 loop: CSAANMGENYGYTF. Written as DNA, the CDR3 is TGCAGCGCCGCCAACATGGGGGAGAACTATGGCTACACCTTC. The full variable domain, with the rest looked up from reference TRBV29-1 and TRBJ1-2, is SAVISQKPSRDICQRGTSLTIQCQVDSQVTMMFWYRQQPGQSLTLIATANQGSEATYESGFVIDKFPISRPNLTFSTLTVSNMSPEDSSIYLCSAANMGENYGYTFGSGTRLTVV.